This T cell receptor (beta chain) comes out of a study of blood T cell repertoires in COVID-19. At the level of the study: PBMCs, B-cell-depleted T cells, or T cells provided the cDNA or gDNA that made up the material.

This CDR3 contains 13 residues. Trimming cost V 3 bases and J 5 bases; bases outside gene matches: 4. Germline values: CDR1 LNHDA, CDR2 SQIVND (reference sequence). This clone is a singleton in its sample. The protocol was immunoSEQ multiplex PCR, while the TCRdb copy is restricted to in-frame clones and leaves out a portion. The table includes around 71,000 clones, roughly four fifths detected once. The receptor's source is a man aged 25-45 years with COVID-19, enrolled during active disease. Sequencing was done on a sample of peripheral blood. The chain uses TRBV19 and TRBJ2-7; 7 nucleotides align to TRBD1. CDR3 amino acids: CASSMIGGDEQYF. CDR3 nucleotide sequence: TGTGCCAGTAGTATGATAGGGGGCGACGAGCAGTACTTC. The full variable domain, with the rest looked up from reference TRBV19 and TRBJ2-7, is DGGITQSPKYLFRKEGQNVTLSCEQNLNHDAMYWYRQDPGQGLRLIYYSQIVNDFQKGDIAEGYSVSREKKESFPLTVTSAQKNPTAFYLCASSMIGGDEQYFGPGTRLTVT.